Sequencing of this T cell receptor (beta chain) was carried out in a study of blood T cell repertoires in COVID-19. The overall study: The United States, Italy and Spain supplied acute and convalescent COVID-19 samples. T cells, B-cell-depleted T cells, or PBMCs provided the cDNA or gDNA that served as material.

Germline V gives CDR1 LGHDT, CDR2 YNNKEL (reference sequence). The germline V and J ends were trimmed by 2 bases and 5 bases, with 12 bases remaining between them. The CDR3 runs to 14 residues. Authors' data handling: Cell counts per sample came from amplifying reference gene primers. Generated by immunoSEQ multiplex PCR, the TCRdb table keeps only in-frame clones and is missing some. V, J and clone size derive from that table, while D and trimming were established from the DNA sequence. The sample lists fewer than 350,000 clones; over 80% were seen once. J is TRBJ2-5 and V is TRBV3-1 (or the pseudogene TRBV3-2); the D gene is possibly TRBD1 (5 bases). This sequence originates from a woman aged 50 to 60 with active or convalescent COVID-19. The sequencing sample was made of peripheral blood. CDR3 nucleotides: TGTGCCAGCAGCCAATGGCAGGGTGGGGAGACCCAGTACTTC. Residues: CASSQWQGGETQYF.